One and the same sample provided the 4 T cell receptor beta chains below, sequenced in a study of cytomegalovirus exposure and HLA in healthy donors. 60 Vbeta and 13 Jbeta primers were used in PCR. Sequencing was performed with immunoSEQ multiplex PCR; in TCRdb, only in-frame clones are kept and a portion is missing. The table shows 140,000 to 150,000 clones, with approximately 84% occurring only once. Sequenced: PBMCs. The receptor set was obtained from a woman between 55 and 75 years old in good health and CMV-seropositive.

The rearrangement uses TRBV4-3 and TRBJ1-1; no firm D call. The CDR3 contains 16 residues. Trimming took 0 bases from V and 4 from J, leaving 15 bases between them. From germline, CDR1 is LGHNA and CDR2 YSLEER. Here the CDR3 reads CASSQDNGRVGTEAFF. The CDR3 DNA follows: TGCGCCAGCAGCCAAGATAACGGGAGGGTTGGCACTGAAGCTTTCTTT.

The chain carries TRBV4-3 and TRBJ2-1; D may be TRBD2 (5 bases). Germline CDR1 reads LGHNA; CDR2 reads YSLEER. Deletions cut 0 bases from V and 0 bases from J, with 9 bases between. The CDR3 length is 16 residues. The CDR3 protein is CASSQDRGSSYNEQFF. CDR3 nucleotide sequence: TGCGCCAGCAGCCAAGATCGTGGGAGCTCCTACAATGAGCAGTTCTTC.

The rearrangement links TRBV5-6 to TRBJ2-1; D possibly corresponds to TRBD2 (5 bases). The CDR3 length is 13 residues. The V gene lost 5 bases and the J gene lost 6 bases, with 12 bases spanning the gap. Looked up from germline, CDR1 is SGHDT and CDR2 is YYEEEE. This CDR3 reads CASSFAGLNEQFF. The CDR3 bases are TGTGCCAGCAGTTTTGCAGGACTCAATGAGCAGTTCTTC.

The chain uses TRBV5-1 and TRBJ1-5; D is unresolved. This CDR3 comprises 15 residues. Germline V gives CDR1 SGHRS, CDR2 YFSETQ. V was pared by 0 bases and J by 1 base, with 8 bases between. This CDR3 reads CASSLESPSNQPQHF. The CDR3 DNA reads as TGCGCCAGCAGCTTGGAGAGTCCCAGCAATCAGCCCCAGCATTTT.